This T cell receptor (beta chain) derives from a study of blood T cell repertoires in COVID-19. Study-wide context: Samples came from the United States, Italy and Spain, spanning acute and convalescent COVID-19. In each case, the material was cDNA or gDNA derived from T cells, B-cell-depleted T cells, or PBMCs.

This clone was seen more than once but under ten times. Deletions cut 0 bases from V and 3 bases from J, with 21 bases between. This CDR3 contains 17 residues. CDR1 is GTSNPN and CDR2 is SVGIG in the germline V gene (reference sequence). Under the authors' procedure: Estimation of nucleated cell counts relied on the amplification of reference gene primers. Profiling relied on immunoSEQ multiplex PCR, and the TCRdb table lists in-frame clones only, not all of them. V, J and clone size derive from that table, while D and trimming were established from the DNA sequence. The sample lists about 190,000 clones, about 83% occurring once.

This chain connects TRBV30 to TRBJ2-7; weak D call: TRBD2 (7 bases). The receptor was isolated from a man aged 45-65 years with active or convalescent COVID-19. The sample consisted of peripheral blood. The CDR3 here is CAWSVSWGGGQVYEQYF. DNA for the CDR3: TGTGCCTGGAGTGTATCCTGGGGCGGGGGCCAAGTCTACGAGCAGTACTTC.